The text below deals with one TCR beta chain. As yet, its antigen is unknown. This entry comes from a study of cytomegalovirus exposure and HLA in healthy donors. Study information: T cells numbering about 179 million yielded approximately 100 million unique TCR beta sequences in an earlier analysis.

Findings and caveats of the study: In a later analysis, specific HLA alleles were associated with approximately 16,000 TCR beta sequences at a 0.05 false discovery rate. The availability of immune exposure information extended only to CMV serostatus. In the analysis, some V segments, TRBV6-2 and TRBV6-3 included, were excluded as indistinguishable.

From germline, CDR1 is MGHDK and CDR2 SYGVNS. The CDR3 loop spans 15 amino acids. V shed 4 bases, J shed 2 bases, and the junction held 6 bases outside the gene matches. The primer mix had 60 Vbeta and 13 Jbeta primers. TCRdb keeps only in-frame clones here, not all; method: immunoSEQ multiplex PCR. The sample has around 200,000 clones, 75% to 80% seen once. The V gene is TRBV25-1, the J gene TRBJ2-5, with TRBD2 matching 8 bases. This receptor was taken from a man younger than 30 in good health and CMV-seronegative. The specimen was PBMCs. CDR3 nucleotides: TGTGCCAGCAGTGCCGAGCGGGAGCCTCAAGAGACCCAGTACTTC. It encodes CASSAEREPQETQYF.